Below are 21 T cell receptor beta chains sequenced from a single sample in a study of monozygotic twins with inflammatory bowel disease. TCRdb reanalyzed the 5' RACE reads and collapses them to one entry per CDR3 protein, without DNA. Listed are approximately 330,000 distinct CDR3 sequences; roughly 2% falls within the top ten. Source material: blood. The receptor source for this set is a human donor with ulcerative colitis or Crohn's disease, or a healthy co-twin of an affected twin (not recorded which).

The chain couples TRBV4-1 to TRBJ1-1; there is no DNA to check the TCRdb D call of TRBD1. This CDR3 has 20 residues. CDR1 and CDR2 (germline): MGHRA, YSYEKL. CDR3 residues: CASSQPNQRTGGYMNTEAFF.

J is TRBJ2-7 and V is TRBV20-1. Germline-derived CDR1 and CDR2 are DFQATT and SNEGSKA (reference sequence). The CDR3 has 13 amino acids. This CDR3 is CSAPDRGFYEQYF.

CDR3 amino acids: CASSSGGAADTQYF. The chain carries TRBV5-1 and TRBJ2-3; TCRdb lists TRBD2, though no DNA is available to test this call. Germline CDR1 SGHRS, CDR2 YFSETQ. This CDR3 region has 14 residues.

The chain employs TRBV24-1 and TRBJ2-1; lacking DNA, the TRBD1 call made by TCRdb goes unchecked. The CDR3 is 16 amino acids. Germline CDR1 is KGHDR and CDR2 is SFDVKD. The CDR3 reads CATSDYGTGGWNEQFF.

The rearrangement joins TRBV12-3 or TRBV12-4 to TRBJ2-7. This CDR3 spans 14 amino acids. The CDR3 sequence: CASSLGASSYEQYF.

V usage is TRBV5-1 and J usage is TRBJ1-1; TCRdb's D gene call, TRBD1, goes unchecked for lack of DNA. The CDR3 covers 16 residues. Germline V CDR1 and CDR2: SGHRS, YFSETQ. CDR3 loop: CASSGDWDRINTEAFF.

The rearrangement uses TRBV6-1 and TRBJ1-1; TCRdb's D call, TRBD1, is unchecked because there is no DNA. The CDR3 contains 15 residues. Germline CDR1 MNHNS, CDR2 SASEGT. CDR3 protein: CASSPNKGANTEAFF.

V and J are TRBV7-2 and TRBJ2-7. The CDR3 contains 14 residues. Germline V CDR1 and CDR2: SGHTA, FQGNSA. The CDR3 protein is CASSLRQFAYEQYF.

The chain has TRBV27 and TRBJ2-3. Germline V CDR1 and CDR2: MNHEY, SMNVEV (reference sequence). The CDR3 is made up of 14 amino acids. The CDR3 spells CASSPWTNTDTQYF.

CDR3: CAISESASGTYEQYF. The chain employs TRBV10-3 and TRBJ2-7; TCRdb designates TRBD2, a call that cannot be tested without DNA. The CDR3 spans 15 residues. Per germline, CDR1 ENHRY and CDR2 SYGVKD.

J is TRBJ2-3 and V is TRBV10-3; TCRdb proposes TRBD1, but this gene call is untestable without DNA. Germline lookup yields CDR1 ENHRY and CDR2 SYGVKD. The CDR3 extends over 15 amino acids. This chain's CDR3 is CAIRKDRGGTDTQYF.

This sequence joins TRBV2 and TRBJ2-2. CDR1 is SNHLY and CDR2 is FYNNEI in the germline V gene. This CDR3 spans 13 amino acids. CDR3 loop: CASSVKRTGELFF.

The CDR3 spells CASSYPGQGWSQPQHF. This sequence joins TRBV6-5 and TRBJ1-5; TCRdb designates TRBD1, a call that cannot be tested without DNA. The CDR3 loop spans 16 amino acids. CDR1 and CDR2 (germline): MNHEY, SVGAGI.

This chain joins TRBV2 and TRBJ1-6; no DNA is available, so the TRBD1 call from TCRdb remains unchecked. The germline gives CDR1 SNHLY, CDR2 FYNNEI. The CDR3 sequence is 17 residues long. Here the CDR3 reads CASRLQGRTHMSSPLHF. Filled out from reference TRBV2 and TRBJ1-6, the complete variable domain reads EPEVTQTPSHQVTQMGQEVILRCVPISNHLYFYWYRQILGQKVEFLVSFYNNEISEKSEIFDDQFSVERPDGSNFTLKIRSTKLEDSAMYFCASRLQGRTHMSSPLHFGNGTRLTVT.

The V and J genes are TRBV9 and TRBJ2-2. This CDR3 spans 15 amino acids. Germline CDR1 SGDLS, CDR2 YYNGEE. CDR3 amino acids: CASSVGSGPRWELFF.

The V gene is TRBV20-1, the J gene TRBJ1-2; TCRdb's D call of TRBD1 is untestable without DNA. Per germline, CDR1 DFQATT and CDR2 SNEGSKA (reference sequence). The CDR3 has 14 amino acids. This CDR3 reads CSASRDRSTHGYTF.

This chain links TRBV7-9 with TRBJ1-1. The CDR3 extends over 12 amino acids. Germline lookup yields CDR1 SEHNR and CDR2 FQNEAQ (reference sequence). The CDR3 loop is CASSSQWTEAFF.

The chain links TRBV9 to TRBJ2-7. The CDR3 totals 15 residues. Germline CDR1 reads SGDLS; CDR2 reads YYNGEE. The CDR3 here is CASSVGTDGPYEQYF.

This chain links TRBV28 with TRBJ2-7; absent DNA, TCRdb's TRBD1 call cannot be checked. This CDR3 is 15 amino acids long. Germline CDR1 and CDR2: MDHEN and SYDVKM. CDR3 sequence: CASRLGQQSSYEQYF.

This chain connects TRBV12-3 or TRBV12-4 to TRBJ2-1; TCRdb returns TRBD1, unconfirmable since there is no DNA. This CDR3 is 15 amino acids long. CDR3 residues: CASSNPGQGYNEQFF.

The rearrangement joins TRBV9 to TRBJ2-7; TCRdb selects TRBD2, and the lack of DNA leaves this call unchecked. CDR3 length: 14 residues. Germline V gives CDR1 SGDLS, CDR2 YYNGEE. The CDR3 here is CASSVEGGTYEQYF.